This T cell receptor beta chain stems from a study of T cells in Graves' hyperthyroidism and ophthalmopathy. This clonotype appeared a few times. RNA transcripts were the template for amplifying TCR beta CDR3 regions. The study used the HTBI primer set for a first-round RT-PCR of the TCR CDR3. TCRdb analysed the multiplex PCR reads with MiXCR anew, one entry per CDR3 protein. The sample yields 650,000 to 850,000 distinct CDR3 sequences, around 20% seen once. After removal of 3 bases from V and 8 bases from J, the junction contained 12 bases not matched to a gene. The germline gives CDR1 GTSNPN, CDR2 SVGIG (reference sequence). This CDR3 spans 15 amino acids. Aged 18 to 65, the patients had hyperthyroidism that was newly diagnosed and had lasted under 2 months. Ahead of any ophthalmopathy symptoms, the blood sample was obtained at the first diagnosis of hyperthyroidism.

Sequencing used blood. This receptor was taken from a woman between 45 and 60 years old with Graves' hyperthyroidism that later progressed to Graves' ophthalmopathy. J is TRBJ2-1 and V is TRBV30; 8 nucleotides agree with TRBD1. The CDR3 DNA reads as TGTGCCTGGAGCCCCGGACAGGGTGGGGTACATGAGCAGTTCTTC. Its protein is CAWSPGQGGVHEQFF.